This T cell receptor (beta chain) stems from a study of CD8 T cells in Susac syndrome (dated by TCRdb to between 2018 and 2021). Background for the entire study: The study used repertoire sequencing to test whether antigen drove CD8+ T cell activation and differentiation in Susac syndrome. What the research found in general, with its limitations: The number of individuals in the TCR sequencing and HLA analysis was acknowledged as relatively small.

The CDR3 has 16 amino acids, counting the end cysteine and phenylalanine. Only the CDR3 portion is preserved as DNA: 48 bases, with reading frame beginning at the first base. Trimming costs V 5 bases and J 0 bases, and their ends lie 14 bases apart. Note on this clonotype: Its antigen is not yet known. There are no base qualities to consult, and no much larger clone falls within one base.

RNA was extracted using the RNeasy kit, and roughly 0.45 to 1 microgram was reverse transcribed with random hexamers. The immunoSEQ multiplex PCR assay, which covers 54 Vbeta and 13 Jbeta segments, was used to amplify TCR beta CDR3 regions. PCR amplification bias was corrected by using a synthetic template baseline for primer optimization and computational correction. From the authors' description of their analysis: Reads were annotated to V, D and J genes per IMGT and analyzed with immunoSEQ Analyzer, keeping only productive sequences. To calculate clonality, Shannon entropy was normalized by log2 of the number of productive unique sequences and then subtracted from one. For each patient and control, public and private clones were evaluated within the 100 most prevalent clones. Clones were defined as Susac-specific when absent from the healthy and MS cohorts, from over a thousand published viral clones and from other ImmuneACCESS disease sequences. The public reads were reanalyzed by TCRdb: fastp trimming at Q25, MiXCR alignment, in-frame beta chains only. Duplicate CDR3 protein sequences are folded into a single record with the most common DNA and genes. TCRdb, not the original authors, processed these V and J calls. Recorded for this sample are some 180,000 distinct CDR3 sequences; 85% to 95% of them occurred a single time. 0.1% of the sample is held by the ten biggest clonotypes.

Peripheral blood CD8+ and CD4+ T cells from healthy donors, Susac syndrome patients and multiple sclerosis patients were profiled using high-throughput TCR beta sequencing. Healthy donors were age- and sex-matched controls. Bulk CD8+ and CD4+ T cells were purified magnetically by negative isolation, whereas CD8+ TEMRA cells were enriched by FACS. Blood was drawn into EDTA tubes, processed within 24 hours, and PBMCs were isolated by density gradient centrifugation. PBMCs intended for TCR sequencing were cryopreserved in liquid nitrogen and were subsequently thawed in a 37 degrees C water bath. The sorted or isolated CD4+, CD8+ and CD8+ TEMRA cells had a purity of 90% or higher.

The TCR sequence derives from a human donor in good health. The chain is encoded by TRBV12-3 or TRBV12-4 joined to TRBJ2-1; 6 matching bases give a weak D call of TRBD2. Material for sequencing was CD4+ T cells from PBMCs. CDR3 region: CASSPSGLNSYNEQFF. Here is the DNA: TGTGCCAGCAGTCCGTCGGGACTGAACTCCTACAATGAGCAGTTCTTC.